This entry lists 18 T cell receptor beta chains sequenced from one sample in a study of regulatory T cells in long-lasting Graves disease. Regarding time point: persistent/refractory GD, antithyroid drugs over 5 years with positive TRAb. With RNA extracted from PBMCs as input, the TCR library was made. Assembly of TCR beta libraries relied on iRepertoire HTBI primers together with Arm-PCR of CDR3 regions. TCRdb used MiXCR to reprocess the multiplex PCR reads, holding one entry per CDR3 protein. Found here are under 450,000 distinct CDR3 sequences, approximately 23% of them singletons; the top ten hold about 27%. The sequenced sample was peripheral blood mononuclear cells (PBMCs), obtained when the disease was refractory, from a patient treated with antithyroid drugs. The receptor source for this set is a woman in her forties with Graves disease.

This clonotype was seen at least ten times. J is TRBJ2-2 and V is TRBV5-1, with 7 bases matching TRBD2. Germline values: CDR1 SGHRS, CDR2 YFSETQ. J lost 3 bases, V lost 1 base, and 3 bases had no gene match. The CDR3 contains 15 residues. The CDR3 DNA reads as TGCGCCAGCAGCTTGTTTGCGGGAGACACCGGGGAGCTGTTTTTT. Its translation is CASSLFAGDTGELFF.

This clonotype was detected many times. This chain joins TRBV28 and TRBJ1-1, with 8 bases that match TRBD1. CDR3 length: 17 residues. Germline trimming cut 4 bases from V and 0 bases from J; bases unmatched to any gene: 10. Germline-derived CDR1 and CDR2 are MDHEN and SYDVKM. The CDR3, as DNA: TGTGCCAGCAGTTGGGCTCGGACAGGGACCATGAACACTGAAGCTTTCTTT. This translates into CASSWARTGTMNTEAFF. Together with reference TRBV28 and TRBJ1-1, the CDR3 gives the full variable domain: DVKVTQSSRYLVKRTGEKVFLECVQDMDHENMFWYRQDPGLGLRLIYFSYDVKMKEKGDIPEGYSVSREKKERFSLILESASTNQTSMYLCASSWARTGTMNTEAFFGQGTRLTVV.

This sequence joins TRBV28 and TRBJ1-5, with D perhaps TRBD1 (5 bases). This CDR3 is built from 13 residues. V gave up 3 bases and J gave up 5 bases, with 8 bases separating them. Germline V gene sequence: CDR1 MDHEN, CDR2 SYDVKM. The CDR3: CASSLKQDQPQHF. The DNA of the CDR3 is TGTGCCAGCAGTTTGAAACAGGATCAGCCCCAGCATTTT.

This clonotype has a count of ten or more. The chain couples TRBV12-3 or TRBV12-4 to TRBJ1-5; 7 bases fit TRBD1. V lost 2 bases and J lost 4; bases outside the gene matches: 2. This CDR3 comprises 14 residues. CDR3 in DNA: TGTGCCAGCAGTTTAATCAGGGGGAATCAGCCCCAGCATTTT. The encoded protein is CASSLIRGNQPQHF.

This clonotype was detected ten times or more. The rearrangement joins TRBV2 to TRBJ1-1; the D is unclear. Germline-derived CDR1 and CDR2 are SNHLY and FYNNEI. This CDR3 has 12 amino acids. V dropped 3 bases and J dropped 5 bases, with 7 bases sitting between them. CDR3 amino acids: CASSEYPTEAFF. DNA of the CDR3: TGTGCCAGCAGTGAGTACCCTACTGAAGCTTTCTTT.

The chain couples TRBV19 to TRBJ2-7; D gene unclear. The CDR3 is 14 residues long. Trimming took 5 bases from V and 5 from J, leaving 16 bases between them. The germline CDR1 and CDR2 sequences are LNHDA and SQIVND (reference sequence). The CDR3 nucleotides are TGTGCCAGTAGTGTCCTGCCAGGATTCGACGAGCAGTACTTC. This codes for CASSVLPGFDEQYF.

This clonotype was detected ten times or more. At one end, the junction sequence differs from germline, possibly due to a read error. The chain carries TRBV28 and TRBJ1-1; TRBD1 might be the D (6 bases). Germline assignment: CDR1 MDHEN and CDR2 SYDVKM. CDR3 length equals 15 residues. The CDR3 DNA is TGTGTCAGCACAGTGGACAGCCCTATGAACACTGAAGCTTTCTTT. It yields the protein CVSTVDSPMNTEAFF.

Concerning this clonotype: One end of the junction is discordant with germline, which a read error may explain. The rearrangement joins TRBV19 to TRBJ2-7; D tentatively fits TRBD1 or TRBD2 (5 bases each). Germline assignment: CDR1 LNHDA and CDR2 SQIVND (reference sequence). The CDR3 contains 17 residues. CDR3: CASSSKGSPGPSYGQYF. The CDR3 nucleotides are TGTGCCAGTAGCTCTAAGGGGAGTCCGGGACCGTCCTACGGGCAGTACTTC.

The rearrangement joins TRBV6-1 to TRBJ2-2; D is undetermined. V lost 8 bases to trimming and J lost 2 bases, with 12 bases between them. Germline lookup yields CDR1 MNHNS and CDR2 SASEGT. The CDR3 spans 14 residues. The CDR3 sequence: CASHLELNTGELFF. The CDR3 nucleotides read TGTGCCAGCCACTTAGAATTAAACACCGGGGAGCTGTTTTTT.

This rearrangement joins TRBV19 to TRBJ1-6; D remains ambiguous. V lost 5 bases to trimming and J lost 9 bases, with 17 bases between them. The CDR3 spans 15 residues. Germline V lookup: CDR1 LNHDA, CDR2 SQIVND (reference sequence). For the CDR3, the DNA is TGTGCCAGTAGTCTCCTAACGACGGGATCTTCACCCCTCCACTTT. Its translation: CASSLLTTGSSPLHF.

This clonotype was counted only a few times. This chain uses TRBV7-9 with TRBJ2-1; no clear D. CDR1 and CDR2 from the germline V gene are SEHNR and FQNEAQ (reference sequence). The CDR3 extends over 10 amino acids. V was pared by 5 bases and J by 12 bases, with 8 bases between. The CDR3: CASSPGTQFF. The CDR3 region has the DNA TGTGCCAGCAGCCCCGGTACGCAGTTCTTC.

The chain uses TRBV5-5 and TRBJ1-1; possibly TRBD1 for D (5 bases). There are 14 residues in the CDR3. The V end was cut by 2 bases, the J end by 4 bases, with 12 bases between. Germline CDR1 reads SGHKS; CDR2 reads YYEKEE (reference sequence). The CDR3: CASSFFFTGTEAFF. CDR3 in DNA: TGTGCCAGCAGCTTTTTTTTTACAGGCACTGAAGCTTTCTTT.

This clonotype showed up many times. J is TRBJ2-5 and V is TRBV7-3, with D perhaps TRBD1 (5 bases). The CDR3 is 17 amino acids. CDR1 is SGHTA and CDR2 is FQGTGA in the germline V gene. V gave up 5 bases and J gave up 2 bases, with 21 bases separating them. The CDR3 sequence: CASSQGVGEMNQETQYF. The CDR3 region has the DNA TGTGCCAGCAGCCAAGGGGTAGGGGAAATGAATCAAGAGACCCAGTACTTC.

CDR3 amino acids: CASSTGQGGGEQFF. For the CDR3, the DNA is TGCGCCAGCAGCACGGGACAGGGAGGGGGCGAGCAGTTCTTC. This chain links TRBV5-1 with TRBJ2-1; 9 nucleotides align to TRBD1. Germline V gene lookup returns CDR1 SGHRS and CDR2 YFSETQ. With 4 bases clipped from V and 10 bases from J, the junction kept 9 bases outside the gene matches. This CDR3 contains 14 residues.

This clonotype occurred a few times. The gene calls are TRBV25-1 and TRBJ2-5; a possible D gene is TRBD1 (5 bases). The CDR3 extends over 14 amino acids. Trimming cost V 1 base and J 1 base, with 7 bases left between them. The V gene's germline CDR1 is MGHDK and CDR2 SYGVNS. The CDR3 spells CASSEWTLQETQYF. CDR3 nucleotide sequence: TGTGCCAGCAGTGAATGGACACTCCAAGAGACCCAGTACTTC.

This clonotype occurred a few times. V is TRBV19 and J is TRBJ2-2; TRBD2 matches at 13 bases. V lost 3 bases to trimming and J lost 4 bases; unmatched junction nucleotides: 2. The CDR3 totals 16 residues. Per the germline V gene, CDR1 is LNHDA and CDR2 is SQIVND (reference sequence). This CDR3 reads CASSMRTSGSTGELFF. The CDR3 DNA sequence: TGTGCCAGTAGTATGAGGACTAGCGGGAGCACCGGGGAGCTGTTTTTT.

In this sample, this clonotype turned up a few times. V is TRBV7-9 and J is TRBJ1-4; D gene uncertain. The CDR3 runs to 17 residues. The germline CDR1 and CDR2 sequences are SEHNR and FQNEAQ (reference sequence). The germline V and J ends were trimmed by 3 bases and 0 bases, with 14 bases remaining between them. The CDR3 protein is CASSFDPGGPTNEKLFF. The CDR3 coding sequence is TGTGCCAGCAGCTTTGACCCCGGCGGCCCAACTAATGAAAAACTGTTTTTT.

This clonotype was seen at least ten times. The rearrangement uses TRBV12-3 or TRBV12-4 and TRBJ2-4; the match to TRBD1 covers 8 bases. V lost 3 bases and J lost 5; bases outside the gene matches: 12. The CDR3 extends over 17 amino acids. The CDR3 protein is CASSFRTGGNGENIQYF. The CDR3 bases are TGTGCCAGCAGTTTTAGAACAGGGGGGAACGGTGAAAACATTCAGTACTTC.